Below, 28 T cell receptor beta chains from the same sample are listed, as sequenced in a study of shared clonotypes between healthy human individuals. The naive CD8 population came from CD45RO-negative cells selected for CCR7, without terminally differentiated effector memory CD45RA+ cells. TCRdb's copy holds only in-frame clones and misses some; the assay was immunoSEQ multiplex PCR. The data show more than 550,000 clones, roughly 94% seen once. The specimen was naive CD8+ T cells sorted from blood. Receptors were obtained from a man younger than 45 in good health.

This clone was seen more than once but under ten times. The rearrangement links TRBV23-1 to TRBJ2-7; no clear D. TRBV23-1 is an ORF; its function is uncertain. This CDR3 has 12 amino acids. Between the trimmed V and J ends, which lost 10 bases and 2 bases, there was a span of 12 bases. The CDR3 DNA reads TGCGCCACGGGCCTCCAACCCTACGAGCAGTACTTC. Protein product: CATGLQPYEQYF.

The CDR3 reads CAWSVKGSGETQYF. The CDR3 DNA sequence: TGTGCCTGGAGTGTAAAGGGGTCAGGAGAGACCCAGTACTTC. The genes are TRBV30 and TRBJ2-5; D may be TRBD1 (5 bases). The ends were cut back, 0 bases at V and 4 bases at J, with 12 bases in the middle. Germline V lookup: CDR1 GTSNPN, CDR2 SVGIG (reference sequence). This CDR3 region has 14 residues.

This chain connects TRBV28 to TRBJ2-7, with TRBD1 identical over 7 bases. With V trimmed by 5 bases and J by 2 bases, 6 bases remained unmatched. The CDR3 is 14 amino acids. CDR1 and CDR2 from the germline V gene are MDHEN and SYDVKM. CDR3 amino acids: CASSRPGQAYEQYF. DNA of the CDR3: TGTGCCAGCAGTCGACCAGGACAGGCCTACGAGCAGTACTTC.

V and J are TRBV7-8 and TRBJ2-1; 9 nucleotides line up with TRBD1. The CDR3 contains 17 residues. Per the germline V gene, CDR1 is SGHVS and CDR2 is FQNEAQ. After removal of 3 bases from V and 5 bases from J, the junction contained 11 bases not matched to a gene. The CDR3 sequence: CASSFHRGRAPHNEQFF. The CDR3 region has the DNA TGTGCCAGCAGCTTTCACAGGGGGCGGGCCCCACACAATGAGCAGTTCTTC. Using reference TRBV7-8 and TRBJ2-1 for the parts outside the CDR3, the full variable domain is GAGVSQSPRYKVAKRGQDVALRCDPISGHVSLFWYQQALGQGPEFLTYFQNEAQLDKSGLPSDRFFAERPEGSVSTLKIQRTQQEDSAVYLCASSFHRGRAPHNEQFFGPGTRLTVL.

The J gene is TRBJ1-5, the V gene TRBV27; 7 bases are shared with TRBD1. Unmatched junction bases numbered 11, after V lost 6 bases and J lost 3 bases. The CDR3 contains 16 residues. The germline V gene has CDR1 MNHEY and CDR2 SMNVEV (reference sequence). CDR3 loop: CASRARDRGSNQPQHF. CDR3 DNA: TGTGCCAGCAGAGCCCGGGACAGAGGATCCAATCAGCCCCAGCATTTT.

The rearrangement joins TRBV7-3 to TRBJ2-1, with TRBD1 identical over 7 bases. Losses at the gene ends were 3 bases for V and 8 bases for J; bases not matched to a gene: 10. This CDR3 region has 15 residues. Germline V CDR1 and CDR2: SGHTA, FQGTGA. The CDR3 sequence: CASSFRDRVRDEQFF. The CDR3, as DNA: TGTGCCAGCAGCTTCAGAGACAGGGTTAGGGATGAGCAGTTCTTC.

Details on this clone: At one end the junction does not follow the germline gene, possibly because of a read error. This chain uses TRBV28 with TRBJ2-1; tentative D call: TRBD2 (6 bases). This CDR3 is 16 amino acids long. Germline lookup yields CDR1 MDHEN and CDR2 SYDVKM. In DNA, the CDR3 is TGTGCCAGCAGTTTTCTGACGGGAGTCTCCTTCAATGAGCAGTTCTTC. Its translation: CASSFLTGVSFNEQFF. The entire variable domain, with the rest obtained from reference TRBV28 and TRBJ2-1, is as follows: DVKVTQSSRYLVKRTGEKVFLECVQDMDHENMFWYRQDPGLGLRLIYFSYDVKMKEKGDIPEGYSVSREKKERFSLILESASTNQTSMYLCASSFLTGVSFNEQFFGPGTRLTVL.

The chain employs TRBV27 and TRBJ2-1, with D perhaps matching TRBD1 (5 bases). This CDR3 has 13 residues. Germline V gene lookup returns CDR1 MNHEY and CDR2 SMNVEV (reference sequence). Trimming removed 5 bases at V and 2 bases at J, with 7 bases between. CDR3 region: CASSLDTYNEQFF. In DNA form, the CDR3 reads TGTGCCAGCAGTCTGGACACCTACAATGAGCAGTTCTTC.

The chain has TRBV13 and TRBJ2-1; possibly TRBD1 for D (5 bases). This CDR3 is 16 amino acids long. V was clipped by 5 bases and J by 0 bases, with 14 bases between them. Germline V lookup: CDR1 PRHDT, CDR2 FYEKMQ (reference sequence). The CDR3, as DNA: TGTGCCAGCAGCATCAGACAGATACGCTCCTACAATGAGCAGTTCTTC. As protein: CASSIRQIRSYNEQFF.

The genes are TRBV9 and TRBJ2-7, with D possibly being TRBD1 (6 bases). The V gene's germline CDR1 is SGDLS and CDR2 YYNGEE. Trimming removed 4 bases from V and 0 bases from J, with 17 bases in between. The CDR3 has 16 residues. The CDR3, as DNA: TGTGCCAGCAGCCCCGTTACGGGCAGGGGCTCCTACGAGCAGTACTTC. This gives the protein CASSPVTGRGSYEQYF. Full variable domain (outside the CDR3, taken from reference TRBV9 and TRBJ2-7): DSGVTQTPKHLITATGQRVTLRCSPRSGDLSVYWYQQSLDQGLQFLIQYYNGEERAKGNILERFSAQQFPDLHSELNLSSLELGDSALYFCASSPVTGRGSYEQYFGPGTRLTVT.

V usage is TRBV23-1 and J usage is TRBJ2-4; TRBD1 is a possible D gene (6 bases). TRBV23-1 is an open reading frame, and its role is uncertain. V gave up 9 bases and J gave up 8 bases, with 11 bases separating them. CDR3 size: 11 residues. As DNA, the CDR3 is TGCGCCAGTGGGGACAATTACATTCAGTACTTC. It codes for CASGDNYIQYF.

This chain uses TRBV4-1 with TRBJ1-2; 7 bases align to TRBD1. Trimming took 0 bases from V and 1 from J; bases not matched to a gene: 2. Germline-derived CDR1 and CDR2 are MGHRA and YSYEKL. CDR3 length: 15 amino acids. CDR3 in DNA: TGCGCCAGCAGCCAAGATCCAGGGGGTAACTATGGCTACACCTTC. Its protein product is CASSQDPGGNYGYTF.

For this clone: The sample holds other DNA sequences that translate to the same CDR3. The J gene is TRBJ1-5, the V gene TRBV2, with D uncertain. V was trimmed by 8 bases and J by 1 base, leaving 6 bases between them. The CDR3 contains 12 residues. Germline lookup yields CDR1 SNHLY and CDR2 FYNNEI. CDR3 residues: CASSRSNQPQHF. The CDR3 DNA is TGTGCCAGCTCTCGGAGCAATCAGCCCCAGCATTTT.

The chain has TRBV28 and TRBJ2-3; D remains unclear. The CDR3 spans 15 residues. The germline V gene encodes CDR1 MDHEN and CDR2 SYDVKM. Trimming took 5 bases from V and 5 from J, leaving 17 bases between them. The CDR3 loop is CASSPLSRGGDTQYF. In DNA, the CDR3 is TGTGCCAGCAGTCCTCTATCCCGAGGTGGAGATACGCAGTATTTT.

The chain links TRBV15 to TRBJ2-5; D may match TRBD1 or TRBD2 (5 bases each). V was pared by 2 bases and J by 2 bases, with 9 bases between. Germline V gene sequence: CDR1 LNHNV, CDR2 YYDKDF (reference sequence). CDR3 length: 14 residues. CDR3 protein: CATSRRGGQETQYF. The DNA of the CDR3 is TGTGCCACCAGCAGAAGGGGCGGGCAAGAGACCCAGTACTTC.

The CDR3 DNA is TGTGCCAGCAGTTTATCCAGGGGGTACACTGAAGCTTTCTTT. It codes for CASSLSRGYTEAFF. V and J are TRBV27 and TRBJ1-1, with TRBD1 identical over 7 bases. Germline CDR1 and CDR2: MNHEY and SMNVEV (reference sequence). Unmatched junction bases numbered 1, after V lost 0 bases and J lost 3 bases. This CDR3 has 14 residues.

The chain uses TRBV7-9 and TRBJ2-5; the D is unclear. The CDR3 spans 11 residues. Germline V gives CDR1 SEHNR, CDR2 FQNEAQ (reference sequence). The V gene lost 2 bases and the J gene lost 5 bases, with 3 bases spanning the gap. The CDR3 nucleotides are TGTGCCAGCAGCTTACTGGAGACCCAGTACTTC. It is translated as CASSLLETQYF.

A remark on this clone: This sample includes further DNA sequences coding for the same CDR3. The chain employs TRBV29-1 and TRBJ2-1; 9 bases align to TRBD2. V gave up 4 bases and J gave up 6 bases; unmatched junction bases: 1. This CDR3 region has 12 residues. The germline CDR1 and CDR2 sequences are SQVTM and ANQGSEA. The CDR3 is CSVGREGNEQFF. CDR3 DNA: TGCAGCGTTGGGCGGGAGGGCAATGAGCAGTTCTTC.

For this clone: At the DNA level, this CDR3 is encoded by other sequences in the same sample as well. This sequence joins TRBV5-1 and TRBJ1-5; no definite D call. Germline lookup yields CDR1 SGHRS and CDR2 YFSETQ. This CDR3 is built from 13 residues. V was clipped by 1 base and J by 4 bases, with 6 bases between them. CDR3 DNA sequence: TGCGCCAGCAGCTTGCGGGGAAATCAGCCCCAGCATTTT. Translated, it gives CASSLRGNQPQHF.

The CDR3 reads CASSLAGTGDEQFF. DNA of the CDR3: TGCGCCAGCAGCTTGGCCGGTACGGGGGATGAGCAGTTCTTC. The V gene is TRBV5-1, the J gene TRBJ2-1; weak D call: TRBD2 (6 bases). Trimming removed 0 bases at V and 8 bases at J, with 12 bases between. This CDR3 is 14 amino acids long. Germline V lookup: CDR1 SGHRS, CDR2 YFSETQ.

The chain recombines TRBV7-9 with TRBJ2-1, with D maybe TRBD1 (6 bases). This CDR3 is 12 amino acids long. CDR1 and CDR2 from the germline V gene are SEHNR and FQNEAQ (reference sequence). V lost 5 bases to trimming and J lost 8 bases, with 10 bases between them. CDR3 amino acids: CASSREGDEQFF. CDR3 nucleotide sequence: TGTGCCAGCAGCCGCGAGGGGGATGAGCAGTTCTTC.

The CDR3 nucleotides read TGCAGCGTTGAAGGCCCGGTAAAGAGCTCCTACAATGAGCAGTTCTTC. Translated: CSVEGPVKSSYNEQFF. The chain has TRBV29-1 and TRBJ2-1; D not resolved. The CDR3 is 16 residues long. Trimming stripped 1 base from V and 0 bases from J, with 13 bases between. Germline V CDR1 and CDR2: SQVTM, ANQGSEA.

The rearrangement links TRBV7-9 to TRBJ2-7; 8 positions match TRBD2. Per germline, CDR1 SEHNR and CDR2 FQNEAQ (reference sequence). With V trimmed by 4 bases and J by 7 bases, 3 bases remained unmatched. The CDR3 has 12 residues. CDR3 amino acids: CASSSSGGEQYF. The CDR3 bases are TGTGCCAGCAGCTCCTCGGGGGGGGAGCAGTACTTC.

This sequence joins TRBV11-2 and TRBJ2-7, with TRBD1 identical over 9 bases. The germline V gene encodes CDR1 SGHAT and CDR2 FQNNGV. J was trimmed by 2 bases and V by 2 bases; bases with no gene match: 1. CDR3 length: 14 amino acids. CDR3 region: CASSLWDRAYEQYF. CDR3 DNA: TGTGCCAGCAGCTTATGGGACAGGGCCTACGAGCAGTACTTC.

The chain uses TRBV28 and TRBJ1-2; 8 bases map to TRBD1. V was clipped by 6 bases and J by 7 bases; unmatched bases: 16. The CDR3 is 16 amino acids. Germline V gives CDR1 MDHEN, CDR2 SYDVKM. The CDR3 sequence is CASSPPRQGHHSGYTF. CDR3 coding DNA: TGTGCCAGCAGCCCCCCGCGACAGGGGCACCATTCTGGCTACACCTTC.

The chain joins TRBV5-4 to TRBJ2-7; unclear D gene. The CDR3 contains 14 residues. The V gene lost 8 bases and the J gene lost 0 bases, with 15 bases spanning the gap. CDR1 and CDR2 from the germline V gene are SGHNT and YYREEE (reference sequence). CDR3 in amino acids: CARRQPPSSYEQYF. For the CDR3, the DNA is TGTGCCAGACGTCAACCTCCCAGCTCCTACGAGCAGTACTTC.

Comments on this clone: Additional DNA sequences in this sample encode the identical CDR3. The chain uses TRBV11-2 and TRBJ2-1; 12 bases align to TRBD2. This CDR3 spans 15 amino acids. V was pared by 5 bases and J by 3 bases, with 2 bases of the junction left unmatched. Germline CDR1 SGHAT, CDR2 FQNNGV. The CDR3 loop is CASSLLAGGYNEQFF. DNA for the CDR3: TGTGCCAGCAGCCTACTAGCGGGAGGCTACAATGAGCAGTTCTTC. The complete variable domain, with remaining parts taken from reference TRBV11-2 and TRBJ2-1, reads EAGVAQSPRYKIIEKRQSVAFWCNPISGHATLYWYQQILGQGPKLLIQFQNNGVVDDSQLPKDRFSAERLKGVDSTLKIQPAKLEDSAVYLCASSLLAGGYNEQFFGPGTRLTVL.

This clone was seen only once. The J gene is TRBJ1-3, the V gene TRBV4-1; D unclear. Germline CDR1 reads MGHRA; CDR2 reads YSYEKL. V was cut by 4 bases and J by 4 bases, with 14 bases left in between. The CDR3 has 15 residues. The CDR3 DNA reads as TGCGCCAGCAGCCCCCACCCCCAAATCGGAAACACCATATATTTT. It translates to CASSPHPQIGNTIYF.